Given below is one T cell receptor (beta chain) in context. The CDR3 totals 13 residues. With 10 bases clipped from V and 5 bases from J, the junction kept 6 bases outside the gene matches. CDR1 is ENHRY, CDR2 SYGVKD, per germline. Described treatment: preoperative locoregional IRX-2 cytokine immunotherapy. Samples came from a phase Ib trial of preoperative locoregional IRX-2 cytokine immunotherapy. The method was immunoSEQ multiplex PCR; TCRdb's version includes in-frame clones alone and lacks a portion of them. The sample has 15,000 to 25,000 clones, around four fifths seen once. These data originate in a study of preoperative IRX-2 immunotherapy in early breast cancer.

The sample in question was lymph node tissue, obtained after IRX-2 immunotherapy. V is TRBV10-3 and J is TRBJ1-5, with 9 bases lining up with TRBD1. The receptor was isolated from a human donor with breast cancer. The CDR3 spells CASDRGSDQPQHF. The CDR3 coding sequence is TGTGCCAGCGACAGGGGGTCGGATCAGCCCCAGCATTTT.